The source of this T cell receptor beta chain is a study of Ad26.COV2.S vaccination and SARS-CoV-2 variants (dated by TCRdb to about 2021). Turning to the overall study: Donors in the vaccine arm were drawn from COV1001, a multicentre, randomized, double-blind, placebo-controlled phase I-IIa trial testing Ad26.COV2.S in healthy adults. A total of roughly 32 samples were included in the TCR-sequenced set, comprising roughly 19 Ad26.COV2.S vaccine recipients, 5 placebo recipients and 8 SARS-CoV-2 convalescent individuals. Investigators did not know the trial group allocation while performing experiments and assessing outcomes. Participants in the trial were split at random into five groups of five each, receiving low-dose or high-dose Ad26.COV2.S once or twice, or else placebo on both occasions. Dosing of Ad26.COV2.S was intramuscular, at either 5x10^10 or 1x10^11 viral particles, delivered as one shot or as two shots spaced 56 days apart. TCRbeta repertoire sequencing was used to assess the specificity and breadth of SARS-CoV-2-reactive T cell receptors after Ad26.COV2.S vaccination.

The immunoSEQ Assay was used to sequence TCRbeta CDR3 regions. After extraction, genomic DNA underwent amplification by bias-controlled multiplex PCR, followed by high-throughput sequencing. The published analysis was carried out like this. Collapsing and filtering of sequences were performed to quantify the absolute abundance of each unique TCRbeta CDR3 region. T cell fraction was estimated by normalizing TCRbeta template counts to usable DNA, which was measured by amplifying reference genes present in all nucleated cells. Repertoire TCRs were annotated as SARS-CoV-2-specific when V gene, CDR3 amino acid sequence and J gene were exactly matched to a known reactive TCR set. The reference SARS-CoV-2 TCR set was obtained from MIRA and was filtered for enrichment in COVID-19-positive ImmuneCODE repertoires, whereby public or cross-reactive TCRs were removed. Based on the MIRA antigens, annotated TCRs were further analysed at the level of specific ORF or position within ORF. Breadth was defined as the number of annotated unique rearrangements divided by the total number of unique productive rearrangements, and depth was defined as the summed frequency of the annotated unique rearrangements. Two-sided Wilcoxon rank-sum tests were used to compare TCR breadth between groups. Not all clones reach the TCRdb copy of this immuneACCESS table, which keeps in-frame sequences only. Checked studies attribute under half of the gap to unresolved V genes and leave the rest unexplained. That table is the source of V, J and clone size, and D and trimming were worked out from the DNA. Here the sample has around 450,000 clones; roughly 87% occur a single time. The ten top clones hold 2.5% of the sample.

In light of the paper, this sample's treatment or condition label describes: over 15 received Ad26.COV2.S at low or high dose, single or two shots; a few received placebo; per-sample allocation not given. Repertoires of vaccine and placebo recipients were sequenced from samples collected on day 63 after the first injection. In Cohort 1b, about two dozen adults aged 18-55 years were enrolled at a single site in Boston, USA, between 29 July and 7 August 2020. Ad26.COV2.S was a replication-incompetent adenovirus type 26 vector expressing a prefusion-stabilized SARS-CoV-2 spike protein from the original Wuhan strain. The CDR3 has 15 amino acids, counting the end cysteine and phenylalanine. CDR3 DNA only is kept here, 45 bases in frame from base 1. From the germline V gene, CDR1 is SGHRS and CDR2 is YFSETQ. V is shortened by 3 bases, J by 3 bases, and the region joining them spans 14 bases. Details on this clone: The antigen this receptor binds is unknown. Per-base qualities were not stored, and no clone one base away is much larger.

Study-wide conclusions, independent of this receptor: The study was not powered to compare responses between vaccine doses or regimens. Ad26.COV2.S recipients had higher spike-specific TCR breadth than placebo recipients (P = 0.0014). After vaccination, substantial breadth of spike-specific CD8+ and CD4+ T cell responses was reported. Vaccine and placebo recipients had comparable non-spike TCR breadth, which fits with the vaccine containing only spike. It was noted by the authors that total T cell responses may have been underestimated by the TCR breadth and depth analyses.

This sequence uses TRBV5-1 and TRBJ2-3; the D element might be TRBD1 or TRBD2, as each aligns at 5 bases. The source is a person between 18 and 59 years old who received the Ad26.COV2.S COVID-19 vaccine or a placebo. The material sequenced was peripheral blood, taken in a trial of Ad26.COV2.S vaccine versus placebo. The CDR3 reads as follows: CASSSPGTPTDTQYF. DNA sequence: TGCGCCAGCAGCTCCCCCGGGACCCCGACAGATACGCAGTATTTT.